The 22 T cell receptor beta chains presented below share a single source sample, sequenced in a study of PD-L1 blockade in urothelial cancer. TCRdb's copy holds only in-frame clones and misses some; the assay was immunoSEQ multiplex PCR. The sample has some 84,000 clones, 75% to 90% seen once. Material: PBMCs, obtained around atezolizumab (anti-PD-L1) treatment. These TCRs come from a woman aged 70-85 years with urothelial cancer.

J is TRBJ2-5 and V is TRBV7-9; D may be TRBD2 (6 bases). Germline V gene lookup returns CDR1 SEHNR and CDR2 FQNEAQ (reference sequence). Trimming left V 5 bases short and J 2 bases short, with 12 bases between. The CDR3 extends over 14 amino acids. The CDR3 DNA reads TGTGCCAGCAGCCTGGGACTCGCTCAAGAGACCCAGTACTTC. Translation gives CASSLGLAQETQYF.

The chain recombines TRBV6-5 with TRBJ2-1, with 11 nucleotides matching TRBD2. Germline CDR1 and CDR2: MNHEY and SVGAGI. Trimming took 1 base from V and 5 from J; bases not matched to a gene: 4. CDR3 length: 16 amino acids. In nucleotides, the CDR3 is TGTGCCAGCAGTTACTGGCTAGCGGGGGGAAACAATGAGCAGTTCTTC. Translating gives CASSYWLAGGNNEQFF.

The chain couples TRBV11-2 to TRBJ1-5; no reliable D call. The V gene lost 1 base and the J gene lost 4 bases, with 8 bases spanning the gap. CDR1 and CDR2 from the germline V gene are SGHAT and FQNNGV. This CDR3 is built from 14 residues. This CDR3 reads CASSLAGPNQPQHF. In nucleotides, the CDR3 is TGTGCCAGCAGCTTAGCCGGTCCTAATCAGCCCCAGCATTTT.

The chain recombines TRBV27 with TRBJ1-4, with 8 bases identical to TRBD1. Trimming at V came to 3 bases and at J to 7 bases, leaving 13 bases not matched to a gene. From germline, CDR1 is MNHEY and CDR2 SMNVEV (reference sequence). The CDR3 is 17 amino acids. The CDR3 loop is CASSLRAGGTITEKLFF. CDR3 DNA sequence: TGTGCCAGCAGTTTGAGGGCAGGGGGCACAATCACTGAAAAACTGTTTTTT.

The sample holds one count of this clone. The chain joins TRBV28 to TRBJ2-7, with TRBD1 matching over 9 bases. The CDR3 is 15 amino acids. V gave up 6 bases and J gave up 2 bases; unmatched junction bases: 8. Per the germline V gene, CDR1 is MDHEN and CDR2 is SYDVKM. Here the CDR3 reads CASRGQGGGTYEQYF. The CDR3, as DNA: TGTGCCAGCAGGGGACAGGGAGGGGGAACCTACGAGCAGTACTTC.

This rearrangement joins TRBV7-8 to TRBJ1-1; 7 bases map to TRBD1. The V gene end was trimmed by 1 base and the J gene end by 5 bases; junction bases not matched to a gene: 7. This CDR3 is built from 15 residues. Looked up from germline, CDR1 is SGHVS and CDR2 is FQNEAQ. The CDR3: CASSLGLAGGTEAFF. CDR3 DNA sequence: TGTGCCAGCAGCTTAGGACTGGCAGGGGGGACTGAAGCTTTCTTT.

Here the CDR3 reads CASSIQNYGYTF. DNA of the CDR3: TGTGCCAGTAGTATTCAGAACTATGGCTACACCTTC. V and J are TRBV19 and TRBJ1-2; no clear D gene. This CDR3 is 12 amino acids long. V was cut by 3 bases and J by 2 bases, with 4 bases left in between. Per germline, CDR1 LNHDA and CDR2 SQIVND (reference sequence).

The chain combines TRBV29-1 with TRBJ1-2; 8 nucleotides line up with TRBD1. This CDR3 region has 14 residues. The trim removed 5 bases at V and 3 bases at J, leaving 8 bases unmatched. Per the germline V gene, CDR1 is SQVTM and CDR2 is ANQGSEA. The CDR3 sequence: CSVFMDRAYYGYTF. In nucleotides, the CDR3 is TGCAGCGTTTTTATGGACAGGGCCTACTATGGCTACACCTTC.

The gene calls are TRBV7-6 and TRBJ2-7; 7 bases are shared with TRBD1. Unmatched junction bases numbered 9, after V lost 5 bases and J lost 5 bases. The CDR3 contains 14 residues. Germline V gene data show CDR1 as SGHVS and CDR2 as FNYEAQ. The DNA of the CDR3 is TGTGCCAGCAGCGAAGACAGGGAGTCCGACGAGCAGTACTTC. As protein: CASSEDRESDEQYF.

J is TRBJ2-7 and V is TRBV15; maybe TRBD1 (6 bases). CDR3 length equals 13 residues. V gave up 3 bases and J gave up 3 bases, with 9 bases separating them. Per the germline V gene, CDR1 is LNHNV and CDR2 is YYDKDF (reference sequence). This chain's CDR3 is CATSRGARYEQYF. CDR3 coding DNA: TGTGCCACCAGCAGGGGGGCCCGCTACGAGCAGTACTTC.

This clone came up once. The gene calls are TRBV13 and TRBJ2-7; D might be TRBD2 (6 bases). Germline V gene sequence: CDR1 PRHDT, CDR2 FYEKMQ (reference sequence). V lost 4 bases, J lost 2 bases, and 21 bases lay in between. The CDR3 spans 17 residues. CDR3: CASSSEAGLSVPYEQYF. In DNA, the CDR3 is TGTGCCAGCAGCTCCGAGGCGGGGCTTTCGGTCCCCTACGAGCAGTACTTC.

The chain recombines TRBV10-1 with TRBJ2-1; possibly TRBD1 for D (6 bases). The germline V and J ends were trimmed by 7 bases and 7 bases, with 17 bases remaining between them. This CDR3 comprises 14 residues. In germline, CDR1 is WNHNN, CDR2 SYGVQD (reference sequence). CDR3 nucleotides: TGCGCCAGCACACCAAACAGGGCCGATAATGAGCAGTTCTTC. Protein product: CASTPNRADNEQFF.

CDR3 protein: CASSSTGKASGYTF. In DNA form, the CDR3 reads TGTGCCAGCAGTTCGACAGGGAAGGCCTCTGGCTACACCTTC. This chain joins TRBV6-5 and TRBJ1-2; 7 bases map to TRBD1. J was trimmed by 7 bases and V by 4 bases; bases with no gene match: 9. This CDR3 is built from 14 residues. Germline CDR1 is MNHEY and CDR2 is SVGAGI.

This chain uses TRBV6-5 with TRBJ1-3, with TRBD1 as a possible D gene (5 bases). The CDR3 extends over 12 amino acids. V lost 11 bases to trimming and J lost 1 base, with 9 bases between them. The germline V gene has CDR1 MNHEY and CDR2 SVGAGI. The CDR3 DNA is TGTGCCGCGGGGGGTTCTGGAAACACCATATATTTT. This encodes CAAGGSGNTIYF.

The rearrangement links TRBV7-9 to TRBJ1-3; TRBD1 matches 10 bases. Germline-derived CDR1 and CDR2 are SEHNR and FQNEAQ (reference sequence). This CDR3 is 14 amino acids long. V dropped 3 bases and J dropped 4; count of bases not matched to a gene: 0. The CDR3 loop is CASSLGQGGNTIYF. CDR3 in DNA: TGTGCCAGCAGCTTGGGACAGGGGGGAAACACCATATATTTT. Supplemented by reference TRBV7-9 and TRBJ1-3, the full variable domain reads DTGVSQNPRHKITKRGQNVTFRCDPISEHNRLYWYRQTLGQGPEFLTYFQNEAQLEKSRLLSDRFSAERPKGSFSTLEIQRTEQGDSAMYLCASSLGQGGNTIYFGEGSWLTVV.

This chain links TRBV6-5 with TRBJ1-1; 7 bases fit TRBD1. Germline CDR1 is MNHEY and CDR2 is SVGAGI. CDR3 length: 13 amino acids. V was clipped by 6 bases and J by 5 bases; unmatched bases: 6. The CDR3 is CASSRQGRTEAFF. The CDR3 nucleotides read TGTGCCAGCAGCCGACAGGGCCGGACTGAAGCTTTCTTT.

The chain uses TRBV15 and TRBJ1-6; D might be TRBD1 (5 bases). V was pared by 0 bases and J by 11 bases, with 14 bases between. The CDR3 loop spans 15 amino acids. CDR1 and CDR2 (germline): LNHNV, YYDKDF (reference sequence). DNA of the CDR3: TGTGCCACCAGCAGAGATCAGGGCGAAAGGGCACCCCTCCACTTT. As protein: CATSRDQGERAPLHF.

This rearrangement joins TRBV10-3 to TRBJ2-7, with 7 bases matching TRBD1. This CDR3 spans 12 amino acids. Germline V gene sequence: CDR1 ENHRY, CDR2 SYGVKD. V shed 6 bases and J 4 bases; nucleotides not matched to a gene: 3. CDR3 residues: CAISTGAYEQYF. The CDR3 coding sequence is TGTGCCATCAGCACAGGGGCTTACGAGCAGTACTTC.

The rearrangement uses TRBV5-6 and TRBJ2-1; the D gene is possibly TRBD2 (5 bases). This CDR3 is 18 amino acids long. Germline V gives CDR1 SGHDT, CDR2 YYEEEE. V lost 3 bases and J 0 bases, leaving 19 bases between the germline ends. The CDR3 reads CASSSDRSGWSSYNEQFF. The CDR3 region has the DNA TGTGCCAGCAGCTCGGATAGGTCGGGGTGGAGCTCCTACAATGAGCAGTTCTTC.

The gene calls are TRBV5-1 and TRBJ2-3; no reliable D call. The V gene lost 2 bases and the J gene lost 0 bases, with 7 bases spanning the gap. CDR1 is SGHRS and CDR2 is YFSETQ in the germline V gene. The length of the CDR3 is 14 residues. The CDR3 loop is CASSFATSTDTQYF. The CDR3 DNA sequence: TGCGCCAGCAGCTTCGCCACAAGCACAGATACGCAGTATTTT.

J is TRBJ2-7 and V is TRBV2; perhaps TRBD2 as D (6 bases). This CDR3 has 14 residues. V gave up 3 bases and J gave up 7 bases, with 16 bases separating them. The germline V gene has CDR1 SNHLY and CDR2 FYNNEI. In DNA form, the CDR3 reads TGTGCCAGCAGTGATCTAGCGTCATTTTGGGAGCAGTACTTC. Protein sequence: CASSDLASFWEQYF.

The chain recombines TRBV27 with TRBJ2-7, with 8 bases aligning to TRBD1. There are 15 residues in the CDR3. The V segment lost 6 bases and the J segment 3 bases; nucleotides outside the gene matches: 10. Germline assignment: CDR1 MNHEY and CDR2 SMNVEV (reference sequence). Here the CDR3 DNA reads TGTGCCAGCAGACCGGGACAGGCCCTGATCTACGAGCAGTACTTC. Protein product: CASRPGQALIYEQYF.